The clone carrying this T cell receptor (beta chain) was detected only a few times. The antigen remains unidentified. TCR beta libraries were made by quantitative 5'-RACE with molecular barcodes. TCRdb reprocessed the 5' RACE reads with MiXCR, giving one entry per CDR3 protein. The sample carries around 430,000 distinct CDR3 sequences, over 15% recorded once. The data are from a study of CD8 T cells in ankylosing spondylitis. General observations from the study: For ankylosing spondylitis blood, a TCR beta motif of about 8 highly homologous variants appeared characteristic. Disease-linked clones were found to be CD8+ and relatively rare in peripheral blood.

J gave up 11 bases and V 0 bases, and 6 bases lay outside the gene matches. The CDR3 is 15 residues long. Germline assignment: CDR1 PRHDT and CDR2 FYEKMQ (reference sequence). The chain recombines TRBV13 with TRBJ1-6, with TRBD1 matching 8 bases. This TCR came from a male donor with ankylosing spondylitis. What was sequenced was blood, either unsorted or a sorted T cell fraction (not recorded which). DNA of the CDR3: TGTGCCAGCAGCTTAGGGGACAGGGACCAAACACCCCTCCACTTT. As protein: CASSLGDRDQTPLHF.